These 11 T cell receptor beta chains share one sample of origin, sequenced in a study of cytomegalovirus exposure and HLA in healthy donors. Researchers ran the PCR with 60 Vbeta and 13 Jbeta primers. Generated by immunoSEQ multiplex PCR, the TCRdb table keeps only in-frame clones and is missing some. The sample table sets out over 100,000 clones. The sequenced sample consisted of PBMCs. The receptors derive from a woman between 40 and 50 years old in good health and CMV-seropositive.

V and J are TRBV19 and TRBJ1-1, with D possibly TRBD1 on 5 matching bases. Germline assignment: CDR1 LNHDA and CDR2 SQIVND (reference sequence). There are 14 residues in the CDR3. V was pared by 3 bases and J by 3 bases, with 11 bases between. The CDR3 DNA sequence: TGTGCCAGTAGTATCCGGGGGAGGTACACTGAAGCTTTCTTT. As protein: CASSIRGRYTEAFF.

This chain's CDR3 is CASRSGTAGYQPQHF. In nucleotides, the CDR3 is TGTGCCAGCAGGAGTGGGACAGCCGGGTATCAGCCCCAGCATTTT. This chain uses TRBV27 with TRBJ1-5, with TRBD1 matching 7 bases. The CDR3 is made up of 15 amino acids. V lost 6 bases to trimming and J lost 5 bases; unmatched junction nucleotides: 10. Germline assignment: CDR1 MNHEY and CDR2 SMNVEV (reference sequence).

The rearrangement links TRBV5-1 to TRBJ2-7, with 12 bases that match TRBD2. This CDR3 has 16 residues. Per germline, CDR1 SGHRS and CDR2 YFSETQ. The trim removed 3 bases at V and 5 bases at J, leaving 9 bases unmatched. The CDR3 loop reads CASSSRPSSGRDEQYF. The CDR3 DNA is TGCGCCAGCAGCTCCCGCCCCTCTAGCGGGAGGGACGAGCAGTACTTC.

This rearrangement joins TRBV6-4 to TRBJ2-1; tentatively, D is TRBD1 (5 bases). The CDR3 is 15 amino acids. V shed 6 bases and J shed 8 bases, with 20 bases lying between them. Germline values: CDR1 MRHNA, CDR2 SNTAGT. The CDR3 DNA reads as TGTGCCAGCAGCCCAAGGGGCCCGCAAAGCGATGAGCAGTTCTTC. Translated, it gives CASSPRGPQSDEQFF.

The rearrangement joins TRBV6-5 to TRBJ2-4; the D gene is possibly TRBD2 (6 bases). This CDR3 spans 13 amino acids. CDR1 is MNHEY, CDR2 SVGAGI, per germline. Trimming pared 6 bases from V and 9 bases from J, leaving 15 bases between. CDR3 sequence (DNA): TGTGCCAGCAGCCGCCGGGACTTGGGCATTCAGTACTTC. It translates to CASSRRDLGIQYF.

The DNA for the CDR3 is TGTGCCAGCAGTTACTCAGGCAGGAACTCCTATGGCTACACCTTC. This codes for CASSYSGRNSYGYTF. The chain combines TRBV6-5 with TRBJ1-2, with unresolved D. Germline V gene data show CDR1 as MNHEY and CDR2 as SVGAGI. The ends were cut back, 0 bases at V and 4 bases at J, with 12 bases in the middle. The CDR3 is made up of 15 amino acids.

This chain's CDR3 is CASSFDSPYEQYF. The CDR3 coding sequence is TGTGCCAGCAGCTTCGACAGCCCCTACGAGCAGTACTTC. The chain links TRBV7-9 to TRBJ2-5; D is possibly TRBD1 (5 bases). The assigned J gene may be wrong: the sequence end matches TRBJ2-7 better. Germline V gene sequence: CDR1 SEHNR, CDR2 FQNEAQ (reference sequence). The CDR3 consists of 13 residues.

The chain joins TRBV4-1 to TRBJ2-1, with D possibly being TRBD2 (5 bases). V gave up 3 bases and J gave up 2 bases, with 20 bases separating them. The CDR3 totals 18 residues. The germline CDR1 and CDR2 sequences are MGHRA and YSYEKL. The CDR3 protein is CASSQSPLSGFAYNEQFF. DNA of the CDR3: TGCGCCAGCAGCCAGAGTCCTTTAAGCGGTTTTGCCTACAATGAGCAGTTCTTC.

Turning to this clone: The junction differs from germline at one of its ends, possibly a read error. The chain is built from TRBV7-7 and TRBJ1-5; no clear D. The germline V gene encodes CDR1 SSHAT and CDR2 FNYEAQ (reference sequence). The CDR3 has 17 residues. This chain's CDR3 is CASSFKGMRGSNQPQHF. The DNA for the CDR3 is TGTGCTAGCAGCTTTAAAGGGATGCGGGGTAGCAATCAGCCCCAGCATTTT.

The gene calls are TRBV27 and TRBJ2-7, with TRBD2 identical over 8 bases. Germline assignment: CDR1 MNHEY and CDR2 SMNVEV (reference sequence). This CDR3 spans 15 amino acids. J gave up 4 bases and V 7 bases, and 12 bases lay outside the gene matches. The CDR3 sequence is CASTVRTAGGYEQYF. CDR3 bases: TGTGCCAGCACCGTTAGGACGGCGGGAGGTTACGAGCAGTACTTC.

CDR3 nucleotides: TGTGCCAGCAGCTCGACAGGGTTCACAGATACGCAGTATTTT. It is translated as CASSSTGFTDTQYF. V gene TRBV5-4 combines with J gene TRBJ2-3, with TRBD1 matching 7 bases. J was trimmed by 2 bases and V by 3 bases; bases with no gene match: 3. Germline V CDR1 and CDR2: SGHNT, YYREEE (reference sequence). The CDR3 sequence is 14 residues long.